Listed below are T cell receptor beta chains from one sample, sequenced in a study of shared clonotypes between healthy human individuals. Method: immunoSEQ multiplex PCR; TCRdb's copy keeps in-frame clones and lacks some. The sample records approximately 620,000 clones, roughly 97% being singletons. The sample comprised naive CD4+ T cells sorted from blood. These receptor sequences come from a woman between 25 and 40 years old in good health. Both conserved end residues are part of each CDR3.

CDR3aa	v_gene	j_gene	len
CASSLRTSGYEQYF	TRBV5-1	NA	14
CASSLGPGPSYYNEQFF	TRBV5-6	TRBJ2-1	17
CASSLYGSNYGYTF	TRBV5-1	TRBJ1-2	14
CASSMVRDTEAFF	TRBV6-1	TRBJ1-1	13
CASSMRVKENTEAFF	TRBV5-1	TRBJ1-1	15
CASSWDTSSYEQYF	TRBV6-6	TRBJ2-7	14
CASSPSNQPQHF	TRBV18	TRBJ1-5	12
CASREDVVRGYTF	TRBV6-5	TRBJ1-2	13
CASRPSTGDHEQYF	TRBV11-2	TRBJ2-7	14
CASSANGGKAPEAFF	TRBV9	TRBJ1-1	15
CSVNPPGAGTEAFF	TRBV29-1	TRBJ1-1	14
CASIGFSGRVTDTQYF	TRBV27	TRBJ2-3	16
CAISRVNYEQYF	TRBV10-3	TRBJ2-7	12
CASSANRGGDANYGYTF	TRBV2	TRBJ1-2	17
CASSLGKTRPSPHTDTQYF	TRBV7-9	TRBJ2-3	19
CASSPGSGELFF	TRBV18	TRBJ2-2	12
CASTLTRAQETQYF	TRBV11-2	TRBJ2-5	14
CASRNRRNEQFF	TRBV28	TRBJ2-1	12
CASTPHPEGGNEQYF	TRBV27	TRBJ2-7	15
CASSLPGQGLSGANVLTF	TRBV5-8	TRBJ2-6	18
CASSLWTGGDQPQHF	TRBV5-4	TRBJ1-5	15
CASSLARRGVDTQYF	TRBV7-6	TRBJ2-3	15
CASSYRDVMPQETQYF	TRBV5-1	TRBJ2-5	16
CASSLTLAGFYEQYF	TRBV7-8	TRBJ2-7	15
CASSWGAQGNQPQHF	TRBV19	TRBJ1-5	15
CASSLSPGGTQYF	TRBV28	TRBJ2-5	13
CASSEGERTGHDGYTF	TRBV6-1	TRBJ1-2	16
CASSLAGVVADTQYF	TRBV11-1	TRBJ2-3	15
CASRIPGPLSGANVLTF	TRBV5-1	TRBJ2-6	17
CASSTVPGQGHSGNTIYF	TRBV18	TRBJ1-3	18
CASSPLGGQGASSYNEQFF	TRBV11-2	TRBJ2-1	19
CASSGTSSAGAADTQYF	TRBV9	TRBJ2-3	17
CASSRDREREKLFF	TRBV6-1	TRBJ1-4	14
CASISGDFRDEQFF	TRBV19	TRBJ2-1	14
CASSTSYVSQPQHF	TRBV28	TRBJ1-5	14
CASSRGGVNGYTF	TRBV28	TRBJ1-2	13
CASSPLNRVAGGYEQYF	TRBV28	NA	17
CASSQEVQLAKNIQYF	TRBV4-1	TRBJ2-4	16
CASSLGPRVNTQYF	TRBV5-8	TRBJ2-3	14
CASSETSASTDTQYF	TRBV2	TRBJ2-3	15
CASSEGLGQGTSYTF	TRBV2	TRBJ1-2	15
CASSSAGTKHHNEQFF	TRBV2	TRBJ2-1	16
CASSLGTPTSGTSYEQYF	TRBV9	TRBJ2-7	18
CASSLGVGGTEAFF	TRBV7-2	TRBJ1-1	14
CASSGQGAGNQPQHF	TRBV27	TRBJ1-5	15
CASSPQGGMNTEAFF	TRBV18	TRBJ1-1	15
CASSYGLAAYNEQFF	TRBV27	TRBJ2-1	15
CASSSRRKTSGRGTGELFF	TRBV7-2	TRBJ2-2	19
CASSPARTGELFF	TRBV11-3	TRBJ2-2	13
CASSERMTGLEQYF	TRBV2	TRBJ2-7	14
CASKKAGTYEQYF	TRBV6-5	TRBJ2-7	13
CASSFTHEQYF	TRBV28	TRBJ2-7	11
CASSLVSRAAEQFF	TRBV11-2	TRBJ2-1	14
CASSYSAGGREQYF	TRBV6-5	TRBJ2-7	14
CASSSPPGYGYTF	TRBV6-1	TRBJ1-2	13
CASSQRDSLLGYTF	TRBV28	TRBJ1-2	14
CASSESGTSGYTF	TRBV10-1	TRBJ1-2	13